The 10 T cell receptor beta chains below all came from one sample that was sequenced in a study of blood T cell repertoires in COVID-19. Produced via immunoSEQ multiplex PCR; TCRdb's table is partial and in-frame only. The data contain a few hundred thousand clones, about four fifths of them singletons. The sequencing sample was made of peripheral blood. These receptor sequences come from a woman between 25 and 40 years old who had recovered from COVID-19.

J is TRBJ2-1 and V is TRBV24-1; TRBD2 agrees at 7 bases. CDR1 and CDR2 (germline): KGHDR, SFDVKD. V dropped 5 bases and J dropped 6; count of bases not matched to a gene: 3. The CDR3 runs to 13 residues. CDR3 coding DNA: TGTGCCACCAGTGTAACGGGGGGCAATGAGCAGTTCTTC. Its translation is CATSVTGGNEQFF.

The chain joins TRBV6-1 to TRBJ2-7, with 8 bases that match TRBD2. V lost 3 bases, J lost 4 bases, and 8 bases stayed unmatched. The V gene's germline CDR1 is MNHNS and CDR2 SASEGT. The CDR3 covers 15 residues. This CDR3 reads CASSDRGGSSYEQYF. The CDR3 nucleotides are TGTGCCAGCAGTGATCGGGGGGGCAGTAGTTACGAGCAGTACTTC.

The chain joins TRBV2 to TRBJ1-5; D may be TRBD1 (5 bases). From germline, CDR1 is SNHLY and CDR2 FYNNEI. CDR3 length: 16 residues. V lost 1 base and J lost 1, with 11 bases in between. CDR3 loop: CASSEDQGPSNQPQHF. As DNA, the CDR3 is TGTGCCAGCAGTGAAGACCAGGGCCCAAGCAATCAGCCCCAGCATTTT.

The CDR3 DNA sequence: TGCAGCGTTGAAGTACTAGGATACGAGCAGTACTTC. It specifies CSVEVLGYEQYF. The chain links TRBV29-1 to TRBJ2-7, with a tentative D call TRBD2 (5 bases). The CDR3 runs to 12 residues. Looked up from germline, CDR1 is SQVTM and CDR2 is ANQGSEA. V lost 1 base and J lost 4, with 8 bases in between.

The chain recombines TRBV7-8 with TRBJ2-5, with D perhaps TRBD2 (6 bases). The V end lost 6 bases, the J end lost 7 bases, and 18 bases lay between the germline ends. Germline CDR1 and CDR2: SGHVS and FQNEAQ. The CDR3 sequence is 14 residues long. The DNA for the CDR3 is TGTGCCAGCAGTCAGGAGGGACGGAGGGGGACCCAGTACTTC. Encoded protein: CASSQEGRRGTQYF.

J is TRBJ2-3 and V is TRBV24-1; 8 bases agree with TRBD2. Germline-derived CDR1 and CDR2 are KGHDR and SFDVKD. Trimming at V came to 1 base and at J to 1 base, leaving 3 bases not matched to a gene. The CDR3 is made up of 16 amino acids. CDR3 loop: CATSDFGREGTDTQYF. The CDR3 nucleotides read TGTGCCACCAGTGATTTCGGGCGGGAGGGCACAGATACGCAGTATTTT.

The gene calls are TRBV27 and TRBJ1-5; 9 bases match TRBD1. This CDR3 spans 15 amino acids. Trimming took 6 bases from V and 2 from J; bases not matched to a gene: 5. CDR1 and CDR2 (germline): MNHEY, SMNVEV (reference sequence). The CDR3 protein is CASREQGAGNQPQHF. The CDR3 region has the DNA TGTGCCAGCAGGGAACAGGGGGCGGGCAATCAGCCCCAGCATTTT.

The gene calls are TRBV5-8 and TRBJ1-1, with TRBD1 as a possible D gene (5 bases). This CDR3 region has 15 residues. V lost 5 bases to trimming and J lost 4 bases, with 18 bases between them. CDR1 and CDR2 (germline): SGHTS, YDEGEE. CDR3 sequence: CASRHEGVRSTEAFF. In DNA, the CDR3 is TGTGCCAGCAGGCACGAAGGGGTTCGTAGCACTGAAGCTTTCTTT. The entire variable domain, with the rest obtained from reference TRBV5-8 and TRBJ1-1, is as follows: EAGVTQSPTHLIKTRGQQATLRCSPISGHTSVYWYQQALGLGLQFLLWYDEGEERNRGNFPPRFSGRQFPNYSSELNVNALELEDSALYLCASRHEGVRSTEAFFGQGTRLTVV.

The gene calls are TRBV7-2 and TRBJ1-1; no clear D gene. The CDR3 extends over 14 amino acids. The V end lost 6 bases, the J end lost 5 bases, and 16 bases lay between the germline ends. CDR1 is SGHTA and CDR2 is FQGNSA in the germline V gene. This CDR3 is CASRGWEQVTEAFF. The CDR3 DNA reads TGTGCCAGCAGGGGTTGGGAGCAGGTAACTGAAGCTTTCTTT.

CDR3 region: CASSQAIPTSGTSDTQYF. CDR3 bases: TGCGCCAGCAGCCAAGCTATACCTACTAGCGGGACTTCGGATACGCAGTATTTT. J is TRBJ2-3 and V is TRBV4-1, with 10 bases lining up with TRBD2. The germline V gene has CDR1 MGHRA and CDR2 YSYEKL. The CDR3 runs to 18 residues. The V gene end was trimmed by 1 base and the J gene end by 6 bases; junction bases not matched to a gene: 13.